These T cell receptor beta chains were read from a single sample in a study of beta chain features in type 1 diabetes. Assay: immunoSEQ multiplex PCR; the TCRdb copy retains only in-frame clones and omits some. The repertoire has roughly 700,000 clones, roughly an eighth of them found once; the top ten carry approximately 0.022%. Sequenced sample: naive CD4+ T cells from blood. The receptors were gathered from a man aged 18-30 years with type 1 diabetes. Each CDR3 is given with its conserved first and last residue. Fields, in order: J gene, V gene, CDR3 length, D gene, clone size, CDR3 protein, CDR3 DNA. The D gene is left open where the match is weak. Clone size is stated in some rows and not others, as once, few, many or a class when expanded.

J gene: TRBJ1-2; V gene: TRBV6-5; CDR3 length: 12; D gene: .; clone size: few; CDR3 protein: CASKGGIYGYTF; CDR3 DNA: TGTGCCAGCAAGGGAGGGATCTATGGCTACACCTTC
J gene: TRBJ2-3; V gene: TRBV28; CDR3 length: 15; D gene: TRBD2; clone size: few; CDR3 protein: CASSSPGGTQGTQYF; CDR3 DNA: TGTGCCAGCAGTTCCCCGGGGGGGACACAGGGTACGCAGTATTTT
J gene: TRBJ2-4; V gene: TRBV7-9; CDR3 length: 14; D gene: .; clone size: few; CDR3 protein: CASSFWQGENIQYF; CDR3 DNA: TGTGCCAGCAGCTTCTGGCAGGGTGAAAACATTCAGTACTTC
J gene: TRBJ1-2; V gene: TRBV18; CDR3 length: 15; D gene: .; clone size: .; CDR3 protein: CASSPAGTSEGGYTF; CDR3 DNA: TGTGCCAGCTCACCAGCCGGGACCTCGGAAGGAGGCTACACCTTC
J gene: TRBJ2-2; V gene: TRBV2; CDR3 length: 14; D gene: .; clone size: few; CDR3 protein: CASSEAPGAGELFF; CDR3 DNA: TGTGCCAGCAGTGAAGCCCCCGGGGCCGGGGAGCTGTTTTTT
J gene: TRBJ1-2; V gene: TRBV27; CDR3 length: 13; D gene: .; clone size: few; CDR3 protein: CASSSRHPYGYTF; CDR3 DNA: TGTGCCAGCAGTTCCCGGCACCCATATGGCTACACCTTC
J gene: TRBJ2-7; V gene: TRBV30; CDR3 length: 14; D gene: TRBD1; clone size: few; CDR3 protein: CAWNRQGDIYEQYF; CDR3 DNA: TGTGCCTGGAACCGTCAGGGGGACATCTACGAGCAGTACTTC
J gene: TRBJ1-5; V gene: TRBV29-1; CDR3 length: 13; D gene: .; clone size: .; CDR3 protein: CSALQGGNQPQHF; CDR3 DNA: TGCAGCGCCCTACAAGGAGGCAATCAGCCCCAGCATTTT
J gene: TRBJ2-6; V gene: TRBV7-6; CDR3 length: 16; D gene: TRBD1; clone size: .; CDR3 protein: CASSLRTGAGANVLTF; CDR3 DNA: TGTGCCAGCAGCTTGCGAACAGGGGCTGGGGCCAACGTCCTGACTTTC
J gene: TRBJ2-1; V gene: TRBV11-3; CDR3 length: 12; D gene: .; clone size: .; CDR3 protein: CASSLLEAEQFF; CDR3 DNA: TGTGCCAGCAGCTTATTGGAGGCTGAGCAGTTCTTC
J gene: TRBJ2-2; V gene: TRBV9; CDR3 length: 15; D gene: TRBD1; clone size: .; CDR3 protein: CASSATGENTGELFF; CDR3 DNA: TGTGCCAGCAGCGCGACAGGGGAAAACACCGGGGAGCTGTTTTTT
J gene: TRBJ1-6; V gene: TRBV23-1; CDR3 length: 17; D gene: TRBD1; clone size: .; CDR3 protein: CASSHSIRDRYGSPLHF; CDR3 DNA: TGCGCCAGCAGTCACTCGATACGGGACAGGTATGGCTCACCCCTCCACTTT
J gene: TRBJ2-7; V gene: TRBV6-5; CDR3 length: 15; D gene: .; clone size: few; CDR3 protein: CASSYGSPWGAEQYF; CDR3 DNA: TGTGCCAGCAGTTACGGGTCTCCGTGGGGGGCCGAGCAGTACTTC
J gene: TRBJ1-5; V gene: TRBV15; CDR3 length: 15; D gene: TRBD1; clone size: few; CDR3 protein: CATSSEGARNQPQHF; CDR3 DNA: TGTGCCACCAGCAGTGAGGGGGCTCGGAATCAGCCCCAGCATTTT
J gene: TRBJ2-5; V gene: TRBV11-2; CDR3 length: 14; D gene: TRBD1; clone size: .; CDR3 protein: CASSTGGGQVTQYF; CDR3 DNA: TGTGCCAGCAGCACCGGAGGAGGACAGGTGACCCAGTACTTC
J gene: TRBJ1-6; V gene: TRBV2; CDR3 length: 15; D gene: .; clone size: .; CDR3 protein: CASILLTGINSPLHF; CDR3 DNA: TGTGCCAGCATTTTGTTAACAGGGATCAATTCACCCCTCCACTTT
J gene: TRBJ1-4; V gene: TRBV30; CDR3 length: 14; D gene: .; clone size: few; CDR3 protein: CAWNPGLANEKLFF; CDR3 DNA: TGTGCCTGGAATCCGGGACTAGCTAATGAAAAACTGTTTTTT
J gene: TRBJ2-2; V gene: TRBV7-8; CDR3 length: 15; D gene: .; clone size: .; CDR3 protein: CATSPSGTLTGELFF; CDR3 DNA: TGTGCCACGTCACCCTCAGGGACTCTGACCGGGGAGCTGTTTTTT
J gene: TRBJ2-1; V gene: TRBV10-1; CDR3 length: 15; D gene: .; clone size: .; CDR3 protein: CASSEDGRSYNEQFF; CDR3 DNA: TGCGCCAGCAGTGAGGACGGACGCTCCTACAATGAGCAGTTCTTC
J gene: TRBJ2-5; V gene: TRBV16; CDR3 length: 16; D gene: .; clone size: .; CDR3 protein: CASSQYVGGSQETQYF; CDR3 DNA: TGTGCCAGCAGCCAATACGTAGGGGGTTCACAAGAGACCCAGTACTTC
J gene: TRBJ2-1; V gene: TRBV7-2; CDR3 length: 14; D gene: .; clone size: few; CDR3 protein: CASSLWANRDEQFF; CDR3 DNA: TGTGCCAGCAGCTTATGGGCTAATCGGGATGAGCAGTTCTTC
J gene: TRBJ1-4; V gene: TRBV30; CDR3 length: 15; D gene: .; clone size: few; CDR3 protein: CACQNEPGLGEKLFF; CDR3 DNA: TGTGCCTGCCAAAATGAACCGGGGTTAGGTGAAAAACTGTTTTTT
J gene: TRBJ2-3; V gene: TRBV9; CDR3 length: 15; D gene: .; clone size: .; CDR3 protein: CASSVAGTGTDTQYF; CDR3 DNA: TGTGCCAGCAGCGTAGCAGGGACGGGCACAGATACGCAGTATTTT
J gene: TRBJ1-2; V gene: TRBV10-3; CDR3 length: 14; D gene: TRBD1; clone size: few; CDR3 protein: CAISNLTGVYGYTF; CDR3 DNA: TGTGCCATCAGTAATCTGACAGGGGTCTATGGCTACACCTTC
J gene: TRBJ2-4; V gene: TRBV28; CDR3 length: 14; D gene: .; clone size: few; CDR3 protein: CASRSTPAKNIQYF; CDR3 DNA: TGTGCCAGCAGATCGACCCCAGCCAAAAACATTCAGTACTTC
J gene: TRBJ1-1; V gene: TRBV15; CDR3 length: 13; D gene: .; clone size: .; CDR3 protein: CATSRDENTEAFF; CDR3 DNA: TGTGCCACCAGCAGAGATGAGAACACTGAAGCTTTCTTT
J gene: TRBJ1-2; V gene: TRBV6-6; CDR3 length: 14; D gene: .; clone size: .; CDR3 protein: CAIWEGRQNYGYTF; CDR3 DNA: TGTGCCATCTGGGAGGGTCGGCAAAACTATGGCTACACCTTC
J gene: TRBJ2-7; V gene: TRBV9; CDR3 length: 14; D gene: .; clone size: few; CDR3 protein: CASSVDLGAYEQYF; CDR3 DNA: TGTGCCAGCAGCGTAGATTTAGGGGCCTACGAGCAGTACTTC
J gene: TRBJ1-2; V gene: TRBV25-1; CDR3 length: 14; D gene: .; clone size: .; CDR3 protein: CASSSPGTHLGYTF; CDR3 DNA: TGTGCCAGCAGTTCCCCGGGGACTCACCTTGGCTACACCTTC
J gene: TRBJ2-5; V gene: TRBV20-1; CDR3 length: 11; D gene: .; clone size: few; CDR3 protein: CSVERKETQYF; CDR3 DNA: TGCAGTGTAGAGAGAAAAGAGACCCAGTACTTC
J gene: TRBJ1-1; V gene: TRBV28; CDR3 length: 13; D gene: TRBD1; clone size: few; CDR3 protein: CASSSDRGGEAFF; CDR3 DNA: TGTGCCAGCAGTTCGGACAGGGGAGGCGAAGCTTTCTTT
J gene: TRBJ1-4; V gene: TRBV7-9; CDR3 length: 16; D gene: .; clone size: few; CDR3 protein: CASSNTDGRGSEKLFF; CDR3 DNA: TGTGCCAGCAGCAATACTGACGGGCGGGGAAGTGAAAAACTGTTTTTT
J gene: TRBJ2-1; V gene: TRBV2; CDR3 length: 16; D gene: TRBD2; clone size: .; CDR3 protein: CASTVSGGISYNEQFF; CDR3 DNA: TGTGCCAGCACGGTGAGCGGGGGGATCTCCTACAATGAGCAGTTCTTC
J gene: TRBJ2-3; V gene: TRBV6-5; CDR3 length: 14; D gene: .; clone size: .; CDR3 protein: CASRPGGRTDTQYF; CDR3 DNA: TGTGCCAGCAGGCCGGGGGGCCGCACAGATACGCAGTATTTT
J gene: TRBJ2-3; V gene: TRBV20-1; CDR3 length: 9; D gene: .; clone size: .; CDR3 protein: CSTPDTQYF; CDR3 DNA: TGCAGTACACCAGATACGCAGTATTTT
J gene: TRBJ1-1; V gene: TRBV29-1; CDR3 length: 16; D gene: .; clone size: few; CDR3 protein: CSVEAALSGMNTEAFF; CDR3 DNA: TGCAGCGTTGAGGCAGCCCTATCGGGAATGAACACTGAAGCTTTCTTT
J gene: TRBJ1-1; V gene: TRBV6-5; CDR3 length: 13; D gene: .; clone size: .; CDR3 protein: CASSSLLNTEAFF; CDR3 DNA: TGTGCCAGCAGTTCGCTGTTGAACACTGAAGCTTTCTTT
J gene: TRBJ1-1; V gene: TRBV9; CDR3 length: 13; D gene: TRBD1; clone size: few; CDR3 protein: CASSVQGDTEAFF; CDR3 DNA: TGTGCCAGCAGCGTACAGGGGGACACTGAAGCTTTCTTT
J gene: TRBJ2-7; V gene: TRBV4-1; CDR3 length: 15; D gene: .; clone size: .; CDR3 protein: CASSQGEQGTYEQYF; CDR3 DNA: TGCGCCAGCAGCCAAGGGGAACAGGGAACCTACGAGCAGTACTTC
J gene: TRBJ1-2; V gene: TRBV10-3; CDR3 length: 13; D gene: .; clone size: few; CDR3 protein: CAIRDEYSDGYTF; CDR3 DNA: TGTGCCATCAGGGACGAATATTCTGATGGCTACACCTTC
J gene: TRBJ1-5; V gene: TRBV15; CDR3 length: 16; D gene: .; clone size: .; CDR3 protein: CATSRVGVYSNQPQHF; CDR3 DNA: TGTGCCACCAGCAGAGTTGGGGTCTATAGCAATCAGCCCCAGCATTTT
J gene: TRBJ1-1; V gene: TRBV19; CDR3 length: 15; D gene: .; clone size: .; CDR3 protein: CASSAEGSRNTEAFF; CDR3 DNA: TGTGCCAGTAGTGCTGAGGGCAGTCGTAACACTGAAGCTTTCTTT
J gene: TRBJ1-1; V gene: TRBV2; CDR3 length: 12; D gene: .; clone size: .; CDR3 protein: CASSEGVTEAFF; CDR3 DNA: TGTGCCAGCAGTGAAGGGGTCACTGAAGCTTTCTTT
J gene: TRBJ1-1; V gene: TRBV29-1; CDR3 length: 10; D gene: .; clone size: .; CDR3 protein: CSAKTTEAFF; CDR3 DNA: TGCAGCGCCAAGACCACTGAAGCTTTCTTT
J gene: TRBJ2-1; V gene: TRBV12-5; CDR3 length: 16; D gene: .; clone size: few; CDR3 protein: CASGLVLGTYDNEQFF; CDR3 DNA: TGTGCTAGTGGTTTGGTACTCGGGACGTATGACAATGAGCAGTTCTTC
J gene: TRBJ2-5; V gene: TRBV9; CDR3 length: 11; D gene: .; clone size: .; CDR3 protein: CASSGTKGQYF; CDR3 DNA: TGTGCCAGCAGCGGGACGAAGGGGCAGTACTTC
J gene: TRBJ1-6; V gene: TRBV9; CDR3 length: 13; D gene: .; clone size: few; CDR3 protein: CASSPGARSPLHF; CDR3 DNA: TGTGCCAGCAGCCCCGGGGCTCGCTCACCCCTCCACTTT
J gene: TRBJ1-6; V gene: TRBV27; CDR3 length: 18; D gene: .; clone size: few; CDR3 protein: CASSLEGRGSAYNSPLHF; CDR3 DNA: TGTGCCAGCAGTTTAGAGGGGAGGGGGAGCGCCTATAATTCACCCCTCCACTTT
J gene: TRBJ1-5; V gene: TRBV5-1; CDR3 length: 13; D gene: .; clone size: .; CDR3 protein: CASSFGGHQPQHF; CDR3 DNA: TGCGCCAGCAGCTTCGGGGGCCATCAGCCCCAGCATTTT
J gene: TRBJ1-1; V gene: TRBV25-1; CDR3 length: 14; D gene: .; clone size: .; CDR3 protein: CASSLSGVNTEAFF; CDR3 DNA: TGTGCCAGCTCTCTCTCGGGGGTGAACACTGAAGCTTTCTTT
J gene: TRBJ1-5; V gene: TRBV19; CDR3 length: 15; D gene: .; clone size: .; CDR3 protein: CASISGPLNVAPQHF; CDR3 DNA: TGTGCCAGTATATCCGGACCGCTCAACGTGGCGCCCCAGCATTTT
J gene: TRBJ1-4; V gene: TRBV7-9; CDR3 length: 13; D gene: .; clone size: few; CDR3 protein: CASSRSYGGKLFF; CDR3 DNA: TGTGCCAGCAGCCGCTCCTACGGGGGGAAACTGTTTTTT
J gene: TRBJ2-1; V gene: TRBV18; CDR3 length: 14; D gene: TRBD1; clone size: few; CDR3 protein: CASSPPTGVDEQFF; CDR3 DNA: TGTGCCAGCTCACCACCAACAGGGGTGGATGAGCAGTTCTTC
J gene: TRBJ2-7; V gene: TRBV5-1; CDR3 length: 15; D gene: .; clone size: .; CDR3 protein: CASSLALEVSYEQYF; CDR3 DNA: TGCGCCAGCAGCTTGGCCTTGGAGGTATCCTACGAGCAGTACTTC
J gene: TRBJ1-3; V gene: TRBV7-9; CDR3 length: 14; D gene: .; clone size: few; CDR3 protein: CASTPGGTGNTIYF; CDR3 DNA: TGTGCCAGCACCCCGGGGGGTACTGGAAACACCATATATTTT
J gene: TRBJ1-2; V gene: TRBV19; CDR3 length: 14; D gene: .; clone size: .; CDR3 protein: CASSPGHQNYGYTF; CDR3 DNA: TGTGCCAGTAGTCCGGGACACCAAAACTATGGCTACACCTTC
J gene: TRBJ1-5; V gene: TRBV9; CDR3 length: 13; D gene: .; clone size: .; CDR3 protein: CASSVHGDQPQHF; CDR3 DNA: TGTGCCAGCAGCGTTCATGGGGATCAGCCCCAGCATTTT
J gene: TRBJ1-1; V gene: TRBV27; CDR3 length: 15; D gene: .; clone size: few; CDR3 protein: CASIPGAGWNTEAFF; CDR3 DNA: TGTGCCAGCATCCCTGGGGCAGGTTGGAACACTGAAGCTTTCTTT
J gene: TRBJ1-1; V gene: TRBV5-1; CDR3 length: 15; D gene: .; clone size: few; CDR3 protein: CASSWKDPGETEAFF; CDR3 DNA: TGCGCCAGCAGCTGGAAAGACCCGGGGGAGACTGAAGCTTTCTTT